This T cell receptor (beta chain) was found in a study of T cell responses to AZD1222 COVID-19 vaccine. Findings and limits, study-wide: With two AZD1222 doses given, Spike-specific TCR breadth and depth both rose. The CD4 TCRs associated with vaccination extended across spike and predominated at 160-218 and 743-854. Per reports, nearly half of all spike-specific TCRs target regions that are unmutated in variants. Baseline antibody screening turned up just a handful of seropositive AZD1222 recipients.

Clones were read by immunoSEQ multiplex PCR, and TCRdb kept only the in-frame ones, dropping some. The sample has under 150,000 clones; around 89% are singletons. As for this clone: Antigen: not known.

The CDR3 contains 13 residues. V lost 4 bases to trimming and J lost 7 bases, with 11 bases between them. The germline CDR1 and CDR2 sequences are SGHTA and FQGNSA. The clonotype comes from an adult in good health. This chain joins TRBV7-2 and TRBJ2-1; D gene uncertain. This sample comprised peripheral blood, obtained on day 0 of AZD1222 vaccination. The CDR3 coding sequence is TGTGCCAGCAGCTCCCCGGTCCGGAATGAGCAGTTCTTC. Amino acids: CASSSPVRNEQFF.